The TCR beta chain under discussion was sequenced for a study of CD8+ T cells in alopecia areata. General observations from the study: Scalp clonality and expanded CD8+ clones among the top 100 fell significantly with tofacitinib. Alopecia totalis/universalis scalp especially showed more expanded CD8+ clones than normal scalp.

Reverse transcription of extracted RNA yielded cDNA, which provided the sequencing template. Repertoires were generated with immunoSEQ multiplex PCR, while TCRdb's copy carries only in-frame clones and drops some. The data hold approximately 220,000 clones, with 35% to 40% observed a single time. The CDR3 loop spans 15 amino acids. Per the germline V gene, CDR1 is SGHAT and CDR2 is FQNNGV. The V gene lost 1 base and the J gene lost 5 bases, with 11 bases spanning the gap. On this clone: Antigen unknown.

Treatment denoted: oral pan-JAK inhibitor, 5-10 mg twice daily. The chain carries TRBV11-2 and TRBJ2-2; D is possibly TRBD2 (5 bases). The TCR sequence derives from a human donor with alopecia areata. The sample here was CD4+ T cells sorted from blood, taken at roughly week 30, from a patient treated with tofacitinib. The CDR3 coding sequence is TGTGCCAGCAGCTTAGGGACTTATTTTACCGGGGAGCTGTTTTTT. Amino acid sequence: CASSLGTYFTGELFF. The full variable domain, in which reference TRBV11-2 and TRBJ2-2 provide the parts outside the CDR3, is EAGVAQSPRYKIIEKRQSVAFWCNPISGHATLYWYQQILGQGPKLLIQFQNNGVVDDSQLPKDRFSAERLKGVDSTLKIQPAKLEDSAVYLCASSLGTYFTGELFFGEGSRLTVL.